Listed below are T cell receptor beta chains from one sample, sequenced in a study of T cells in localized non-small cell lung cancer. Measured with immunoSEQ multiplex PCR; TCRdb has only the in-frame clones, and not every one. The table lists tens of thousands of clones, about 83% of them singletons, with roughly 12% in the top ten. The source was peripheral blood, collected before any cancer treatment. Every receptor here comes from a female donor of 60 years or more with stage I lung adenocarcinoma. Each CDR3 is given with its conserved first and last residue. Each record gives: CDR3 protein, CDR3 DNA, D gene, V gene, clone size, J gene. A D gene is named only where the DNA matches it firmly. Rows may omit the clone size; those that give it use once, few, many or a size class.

CASNQEGSRQFF	TGTGCCAGCAATCAGGAAGGTTCCAGGCAGTTCTTC	-	TRBV19	-	TRBJ2-1
CATSALQSSGNTIYF	TGTGCCACCAGCGCCCTTCAGAGCTCTGGAAACACCATATATTTT	-	TRBV15	-	TRBJ1-3
CASSFGHTEAFF	TGTGCCAGCAGCTTTGGGCACACTGAAGCTTTCTTT	-	TRBV13	-	TRBJ1-1
CASSQTTSGHEQFF	TGTGCCAGCTCACAAACAACTAGCGGCCATGAGCAGTTCTTC	TRBD2	TRBV18	few	TRBJ2-1
CASSQVGPETQYF	TGTGCCAGCAGCCAAGTAGGTCCTGAGACCCAGTACTTC	-	TRBV4-2	-	TRBJ2-5
CASSPVGREQFF	TGCGCCAGCAGCCCGGTCGGGCGTGAGCAGTTCTTC	-	TRBV5-1	-	TRBJ2-1
CASSLSGATDTQYF	TGTGCCAGCAGCTTAAGTGGGGCCACAGATACGCAGTATTTT	-	TRBV5-4	-	TRBJ2-3
CASTTQGATGNQPQHF	TGTGCCAGTACTACACAGGGGGCCACGGGCAATCAGCCCCAGCATTTT	TRBD1	TRBV19	-	TRBJ1-5
CASSDIGAGETQYF	TGTGCCAGCAGTGATATAGGGGCAGGGGAGACCCAGTACTTC	-	TRBV25-1	-	TRBJ2-5
CASSVESGGYNEQFF	TGTGCCAGCAGCGTAGAGAGCGGGGGTTACAATGAGCAGTTCTTC	TRBD2	TRBV9	once	TRBJ2-1
CASSITGRNEKLFF	TGTGCCAGTAGTATCACAGGCCGTAATGAAAAACTGTTTTTT	-	TRBV19	-	TRBJ1-4
CASGRRYNSPLHF	TGTGCCAGCGGGCGACGGTATAATTCACCCCTCCACTTT	-	TRBV6-1	few	TRBJ1-6
CASRKQGTTDTQYF	TGTGCCAGCAGAAAACAGGGTACCACAGATACGCAGTATTTT	-	TRBV6-6	-	TRBJ2-3
CALPHSTMNTEAFF	TGTGCCCTCCCCCACAGCACTATGAACACTGAAGCTTTCTTT	-	TRBV10-3	once	TRBJ1-1
CASAATSGGNNEQFF	TGTGCCAGTGCGGCGACTAGCGGGGGTAACAATGAGCAGTTCTTC	TRBD2	TRBV19	-	TRBJ2-1
CASTKSGHTDTQYF	TGTGCCAGTACGAAGAGCGGCCACACAGATACGCAGTATTTT	-	TRBV19	-	TRBJ2-3
CASSPVDRVTGELFF	TGCGCCAGCAGCCCAGTGGACAGGGTCACCGGGGAGCTGTTTTTT	TRBD1	TRBV4-1	-	TRBJ2-2
CASSSHTGGSYNEQFF	TGTGCCAGCAGCTCTCATACAGGGGGCTCCTACAATGAGCAGTTCTTC	TRBD1	TRBV11-1	-	TRBJ2-1
CSVRWGSSPLHF	TGCAGCGTCCGCTGGGGGTCTTCACCCCTCCACTTT	-	TRBV29-1	-	TRBJ1-6
CAWRGAGGGQPQHF	TGTGCCTGGAGAGGAGCAGGGGGCGGACAGCCCCAGCATTTT	TRBD1	TRBV30	-	TRBJ1-5
CATSRRRERGGTEAFF	TGTGCCACCAGCAGACGCAGGGAAAGGGGTGGCACTGAAGCTTTCTTT	-	TRBV15	-	TRBJ1-1
CASSTTGADTQYF	TGTGCCAGCTCGACTACAGGGGCAGATACGCAGTATTTT	TRBD1	TRBV18	few	TRBJ2-3
CASSCPPTSSPYEQYF	TGTGCCAGCAGCTGCCCCCCGACTAGCAGCCCTTACGAGCAGTACTTC	TRBD2	TRBV13	-	TRBJ2-7
CSVTNNEQFF	TGCAGCGTTACCAACAATGAGCAGTTCTTC	-	TRBV29-1	-	TRBJ2-1
CASLLTTELNTEAFF	TGTGCCAGCCTCTTGACGACAGAACTGAACACTGAAGCTTTCTTT	-	TRBV19	-	TRBJ1-1
CASRSNEQFF	TGTGCCAGCAGGTCCAATGAGCAGTTCTTC	-	TRBV6-1	-	TRBJ2-1
CASSPGQGAPTGELFF	TGTGCCAGCTCACCGGGACAGGGGGCGCCTACCGGGGAGCTGTTTTTT	TRBD1	TRBV18	-	TRBJ2-2
CASSGGSGDLGAFF	TGTGCCAGCAGTGGCGGATCAGGGGACCTTGGTGCTTTCTTT	-	TRBV6-5	few	TRBJ1-1
CASSLIRTPLNEQFF	TGTGCCAGCAGCTTAATCAGGACCCCCTTAAATGAGCAGTTCTTC	-	TRBV7-3	-	TRBJ2-1
CASRPRTANTEAFF	TGTGCCAGCAGACCCAGGACGGCGAACACTGAAGCTTTCTTT	-	TRBV6-1	-	TRBJ1-1
CASSQTSGGADTQYF	TGTGCCAGCAGCCAAACTAGCGGGGGTGCAGATACGCAGTATTTT	TRBD2	TRBV11-2	-	TRBJ2-3
CASSLAKDRALHF	TGTGCCAGCAGTTTAGCCAAGGATAGGGCCCTCCACTTT	-	TRBV28	-	TRBJ1-6
CASSTDLGEQYF	TGTGCCAGCAGTACAGATTTGGGGGAGCAGTACTTC	-	TRBV6-5	-	TRBJ2-7
CASSLTSGGDNEQFF	TGTGCCAGCAGCCTGACTAGCGGGGGGGACAATGAGCAGTTCTTC	TRBD2	TRBV7-3	-	TRBJ2-1
CASSSGTSGKADTQYF	TGTGCCAGCAGTTCCGGGACTAGCGGGAAGGCAGATACGCAGTATTTT	TRBD2	TRBV6-5	few	TRBJ2-3
CASSRGQLNTEAFF	TGTGCCAGTAGTAGGGGACAGCTGAACACTGAAGCTTTCTTT	TRBD1	TRBV19	-	TRBJ1-1
CASSWGDRLREKLFF	TGTGCCAGCAGCTGGGGGGACAGGCTGAGGGAAAAACTGTTTTTT	TRBD1	TRBV5-6	-	TRBJ1-4
CASSLDGGPQPQHF	TGTGCCAGCAGCTTAGATGGGGGGCCTCAGCCCCAGCATTTT	-	TRBV11-2	-	TRBJ1-5
CASSQVGPGSGSGANVLTF	TGCGCCAGCAGCCAAGTTGGGCCGGGGTCTGGCTCTGGGGCCAACGTCCTGACTTTC	-	TRBV4-1	-	TRBJ2-6
CASSGVYEQYF	TGTGCCAGCAGTGGAGTTTACGAGCAGTACTTC	-	TRBV2	-	TRBJ2-7
CASSVQGAGGYTF	TGTGCCAGCAGCGTACAGGGGGCGGGAGGCTACACCTTC	TRBD1	TRBV9	-	TRBJ1-2
CASSSTPGTRSSGANVLTF	TGCGCCAGCAGCTCGACACCCGGGACTCGTAGCTCTGGGGCCAACGTCCTGACTTTC	-	TRBV5-1	-	TRBJ2-6
CASRKGWEQYF	TGTGCCAGTAGGAAGGGGTGGGAGCAGTACTTC	-	TRBV19	-	TRBJ2-7
CASSWFGDLGDTQYF	TGTGCCAGCAGTTGGTTTGGGGACCTAGGGGATACGCAGTATTTT	-	TRBV27	-	TRBJ2-3
CASSVGANRGGRTNEKLFF	TGCGCCAGCAGCGTGGGAGCCAACAGGGGAGGAAGAACTAATGAAAAACTGTTTTTT	TRBD1	TRBV5-1	-	TRBJ1-4
CASSLGPMNTEAFF	TGTGCCAGCAGCTTGGGGCCCATGAACACTGAAGCTTTCTTT	-	TRBV5-5	few	TRBJ1-1
CASSSLQVNYGYTF	TGTGCCAGCAGTTCCCTACAGGTTAACTATGGCTACACCTTC	-	TRBV6-5	-	TRBJ1-2
CASSKEMTASYGYTF	TGTGCCAGCAGTAAAGAGATGACAGCCAGCTATGGCTACACCTTC	-	TRBV2	-	TRBJ1-2
CASSYVGENTGELFF	TGTGCCAGCAGTTACGTCGGGGAGAACACCGGGGAGCTGTTTTTT	-	TRBV6-6	-	TRBJ2-2
CASRTGSTGELFF	TGTGCCAGCAGAACAGGGTCCACCGGGGAGCTGTTTTTT	-	TRBV11-3	-	TRBJ2-2
CASSPLGDNEQFF	TGTGCCAGCAGTCCCCTTGGCGACAATGAGCAGTTCTTC	-	TRBV6-6	-	TRBJ2-1
CASSEGKRGTEAFF	TGTGCCAGCAGTGAAGGTAAAAGAGGGACTGAAGCTTTCTTT	-	TRBV6-1	-	TRBJ1-1